The rows below give T cell receptor beta chains drawn from one sample of a study of cytomegalovirus exposure and HLA in healthy donors. Repertoires were generated with immunoSEQ multiplex PCR, while TCRdb's copy carries only in-frame clones and drops some. The sample lists 90,000 to 140,000 clones, around 72% seen once, with approximately 2% in the top ten. Sequencing used PBMCs. The receptors shown here come from a man aged 30 to 39 in good health and CMV-seronegative. CDR3s include the opening cysteine and the closing phenylalanine or tryptophan. A D gene is named only where the DNA matches it firmly. Rows give clone size only sometimes, using once, few, many, or a class for an expanded clone.

size: -; J: TRBJ2-3; V: TRBV19; D: -; DNA: TGTGCCAGTAGTATCCAGCGTGGAACAGATACGCAGTATTTT; CDR3: CASSIQRGTDTQYF
size: -; J: TRBJ2-5; V: TRBV9; D: TRBD1; DNA: TGTGCCAGCAGCGTAGAAGGGGGCAAAGAGACCCAGTACTTC; CDR3: CASSVEGGKETQYF
size: -; J: TRBJ2-5; V: TRBV19; D: -; DNA: TGTGCCAGTAGTTCAGCGGGAGAGACCCAGTACTTC; CDR3: CASSSAGETQYF
size: -; J: TRBJ1-5; V: TRBV28; D: TRBD1; DNA: TGTGCCAGCAGATCCGGGACAGGGATACAGCCCCAGCATTTT; CDR3: CASRSGTGIQPQHF
size: -; J: TRBJ1-5; V: TRBV27; D: TRBD1; DNA: TGTGCCAGCAGTTTTTCCAGGGGGCAAATTACGCAGCCCCAGCATTTT; CDR3: CASSFSRGQITQPQHF
size: -; J: TRBJ2-4; V: TRBV9; D: TRBD2; DNA: TGTGCCAGCAGCGTAGATAGTAGCGGGGGCAACATTCAGTACTTC; CDR3: CASSVDSSGGNIQYF
size: -; J: TRBJ1-2; V: TRBV28; D: TRBD1; DNA: TGTGCCAGCAGTTTAGGACAGGGTAACTATGGCTACACCTTC; CDR3: CASSLGQGNYGYTF
size: few; J: TRBJ2-3; V: TRBV29-1; D: -; DNA: TGCAGCGTTGAAGCCCTCGGGTGGACGCAGTATTTT; CDR3: CSVEALGWTQYF
size: once; J: TRBJ1-2; V: TRBV7-2; D: -; DNA: TGTGCCAGCAGCTTCGACAGTTCCTATGGCTACACCTTC; CDR3: CASSFDSSYGYTF
size: -; J: TRBJ2-7; V: TRBV28; D: TRBD2; DNA: TGTGCCAGCAGTTTATACCTGGGACTAGCGGGAATTACCTACGAGCAGTACTTC; CDR3: CASSLYLGLAGITYEQYF
size: -; J: TRBJ2-5; V: TRBV5-4; D: -; DNA: TGTGCCAGCAGCTTCTACGACGGGTACGGGACCCAGTACTTC; CDR3: CASSFYDGYGTQYF
size: -; J: TRBJ2-7; V: TRBV5-1; D: TRBD2; DNA: TGCGCCAGCAGCTTGGCCCTCAGCGGGGGGGTCGACGAGCAGTACTTC; CDR3: CASSLALSGGVDEQYF
size: few; J: TRBJ2-1; V: TRBV6-5; D: -; DNA: TGTGCCAGCAGTTACGACAGTTACAATGAGCAGTTCTTC; CDR3: CASSYDSYNEQFF
size: -; J: TRBJ2-5; V: TRBV28; D: -; DNA: TGTGCCAGCAACCCCCCCGGGACACTCCAAGAGACCCAGTACTTC; CDR3: CASNPPGTLQETQYF
size: -; J: TRBJ2-1; V: TRBV30; D: TRBD2; DNA: TGTGCCTGGAGTCTAGCGGGGGGTGGGGATGAGCAGTTCTTC; CDR3: CAWSLAGGGDEQFF
size: -; J: TRBJ2-7; V: TRBV4-2; D: TRBD2; DNA: TGTGCCAGCAGCCAAGAAGTACCAACTAGCGGGAGGGCCCCCGAGCAGTACTTC; CDR3: CASSQEVPTSGRAPEQYF
size: -; J: TRBJ1-5; V: TRBV5-3; D: -; DNA: TGTGCCAGAAGCTTCTGCCAGGTGAGCAATCAGCCCCAGCATTTT; CDR3: CARSFCQVSNQPQHF
size: few; J: TRBJ1-6; V: TRBV6-1; D: -; DNA: TGTGCCAGCAGTGAGGTGGAGAATTCACCCCTCCACTTT; CDR3: CASSEVENSPLHF
size: -; J: TRBJ2-7; V: TRBV4-3; D: TRBD1; DNA: TGCGCCAGCAGCCAAGAGTGGGGTGAGGGACAGGGGGCCCACGAGCAGTACTTC; CDR3: CASSQEWGEGQGAHEQYF
size: -; J: TRBJ1-2; V: TRBV30; D: -; DNA: TGTGCCTGGAGACTCCCCCCTTATGGCTACACCTTC; CDR3: CAWRLPPYGYTF
size: -; J: TRBJ2-5; V: TRBV10-3; D: TRBD1; DNA: TGTGCCATCAGTGAGGGGACAGACGTAGGCCAGTACTTC; CDR3: CAISEGTDVGQYF
size: -; J: TRBJ2-3; V: TRBV28; D: -; DNA: TGTGCCAGCAGTTTAAGCGACAGCACAGATACGCAGTATTTT; CDR3: CASSLSDSTDTQYF
size: -; J: TRBJ2-2; V: TRBV7-2; D: -; DNA: TGTGCCAGCAGCTTAGCGGGGCAGCCGAACACCGGGGAGCTGTTTTTT; CDR3: CASSLAGQPNTGELFF
size: -; J: TRBJ2-7; V: TRBV6-5; D: -; DNA: TGTGCCAGCAGTTACTCTTACTCCTACGAGCAGTACTTC; CDR3: CASSYSYSYEQYF
size: -; J: TRBJ2-5; V: TRBV5-1; D: TRBD2; DNA: TGCGCCAGCAGCTGGACTAGCGACCAAGAGACCCAGTACTTC; CDR3: CASSWTSDQETQYF
size: -; J: TRBJ1-2; V: TRBV30; D: -; DNA: TGTGCCTGGAGTGCCGGGTCTGGGGCTGGCTACACCTTC; CDR3: CAWSAGSGAGYTF
size: -; J: TRBJ2-7; V: TRBV5-1; D: TRBD1; DNA: TGCGCCAGCAGTTTTGTAGGGACAGGTTACGAGCAGTACTTC; CDR3: CASSFVGTGYEQYF
size: -; J: TRBJ1-6; V: TRBV7-3; D: TRBD1; DNA: TGTGCCAGCAGCTCCGACAGGGGGCAGTCACCCCTCCACTTT; CDR3: CASSSDRGQSPLHF
size: -; J: TRBJ1-2; V: TRBV30; D: -; DNA: TGTGCCTGGATGAGAGTGGCGGACTATGGCTACACCTTC; CDR3: CAWMRVADYGYTF
size: -; J: TRBJ2-4; V: TRBV5-6; D: -; DNA: TGTGCCAGCACCTTTCTGGGGGGTCTAAACATTCAGTACTTC; CDR3: CASTFLGGLNIQYF
size: many; J: TRBJ2-7; V: TRBV6-5; D: TRBD1; DNA: TGTGCCAGCAGTCGATGGACAGGAGACTACGAGCAGTACTTC; CDR3: CASSRWTGDYEQYF
size: -; J: TRBJ1-3; V: TRBV7-9; D: -; DNA: TGTGCCAGCAGCCTGAATACGGCGGGCTCTGGAAACACCATATATTTT; CDR3: CASSLNTAGSGNTIYF
size: -; J: TRBJ2-1; V: TRBV14; D: -; DNA: TGTGCCAGCAGCCAATCCTATGAGCAGTTCTTC; CDR3: CASSQSYEQFF
size: -; J: TRBJ2-7; V: TRBV6-1; D: -; DNA: TGTGCCAGCAGTGAGAGGGGGACCTACGAGCAGTACTTC; CDR3: CASSERGTYEQYF
size: -; J: TRBJ2-1; V: TRBV19; D: TRBD2; DNA: TGTGCCAGTAGTATAGTGGCTAGCGGGGACAATGAGCAGTTCTTC; CDR3: CASSIVASGDNEQFF
size: -; J: TRBJ2-2; V: TRBV2; D: TRBD2; DNA: TGTGCCAGCAGTGTTAGCGGGGGCACCGGGGAGCTGTTTTTT; CDR3: CASSVSGGTGELFF
size: -; J: TRBJ1-1; V: TRBV21-1; D: -; DNA: TGTGCCAGCAGCATCACAGGGGTGGGTGAAGCTTTCTTT; CDR3: CASSITGVGEAFF
size: -; J: TRBJ1-1; V: TRBV6-1; D: -; DNA: TGTGCCAGCACAGGGACACAGGGTGTCACTGAAGCTTTCTTT; CDR3: CASTGTQGVTEAFF
size: -; J: TRBJ1-6; V: TRBV7-2; D: TRBD1; DNA: TGTGCCAGCAGAGCGCCTGGACAGGTGGGCTCACCCCTCCACTTT; CDR3: CASRAPGQVGSPLHF
size: few; J: TRBJ2-2; V: TRBV4-3; D: -; DNA: TGCGCCAGCAGCCAAGGCCCCCCCTTGACAGAGACCGGGGAGCTGTTTTTT; CDR3: CASSQGPPLTETGELFF
size: -; J: TRBJ2-3; V: TRBV13; D: -; DNA: TGTGCCAGCAGCCGGACTGGCACAGATACGCAGTATTTT; CDR3: CASSRTGTDTQYF
size: -; J: TRBJ2-3; V: TRBV5-1; D: -; DNA: TGCGCCAGCAGCTCAGAATATGTCACAGATACGCAGTATTTT; CDR3: CASSSEYVTDTQYF
size: -; J: TRBJ2-5; V: TRBV5-1; D: TRBD1; DNA: TGCGCCAGCAGCTTGGGACAGGGCCGACAAGAGACCCAGTACTTC; CDR3: CASSLGQGRQETQYF
size: -; J: TRBJ2-7; V: TRBV28; D: TRBD2; DNA: TGTGCCAGCAGTTCAACTCGACAGGGACTAGCGGACTACGAGCAGTACTTC; CDR3: CASSSTRQGLADYEQYF